Sequencing of this TCR beta chain was carried out in a study of OX40 agonist ivuxolimab in advanced cancers. Study-wide context: All patients had ivuxolimab intravenously every 2 weeks at 0.01 to 10 mg/kg. Points from the study as a whole: With doses of 0.1 to 3.0 mg/kg, CD4+ and CD8+ blood T cells had undergone clonal expansion by week 6.

Of note for this clone: Antigen specificity is unknown.

Trimming removed 0 bases at V and 7 bases at J, with 16 bases between. CDR1 is SGHNT, CDR2 YYREEE, per germline (reference sequence). This CDR3 has 15 amino acids. Some clones are missing from TCRdb's copy, which holds only in-frame ones; the method was immunoSEQ multiplex PCR. The sample carries around 48,000 clones, roughly 84% recorded once. The starting material was CD4+ or CD8+ T cells sorted from blood, obtained in a trial of the OX40 agonist ivuxolimab. V gene TRBV5-4 combines with J gene TRBJ1-2, with a possible D match to TRBD1 (5 bases). The receptor was isolated from an adult with an advanced solid tumor such as melanoma, head and neck, liver or kidney cancer. In nucleotides, the CDR3 is TGTGCCAGCAGCTTGGAGGTTCAGGGTTTCGCTGGCTACACCTTC. Translating gives CASSLEVQGFAGYTF. The variable domain in full, with the rest retrieved from reference TRBV5-4 and TRBJ1-2, is ETGVTQSPTHLIKTRGQQVTLRCSSQSGHNTVSWYQQALGQGPQFIFQYYREEENGRGNFPPRFSGLQFPNYSSELNVNALELDDSALYLCASSLEVQGFAGYTFGSGTRLTVV.